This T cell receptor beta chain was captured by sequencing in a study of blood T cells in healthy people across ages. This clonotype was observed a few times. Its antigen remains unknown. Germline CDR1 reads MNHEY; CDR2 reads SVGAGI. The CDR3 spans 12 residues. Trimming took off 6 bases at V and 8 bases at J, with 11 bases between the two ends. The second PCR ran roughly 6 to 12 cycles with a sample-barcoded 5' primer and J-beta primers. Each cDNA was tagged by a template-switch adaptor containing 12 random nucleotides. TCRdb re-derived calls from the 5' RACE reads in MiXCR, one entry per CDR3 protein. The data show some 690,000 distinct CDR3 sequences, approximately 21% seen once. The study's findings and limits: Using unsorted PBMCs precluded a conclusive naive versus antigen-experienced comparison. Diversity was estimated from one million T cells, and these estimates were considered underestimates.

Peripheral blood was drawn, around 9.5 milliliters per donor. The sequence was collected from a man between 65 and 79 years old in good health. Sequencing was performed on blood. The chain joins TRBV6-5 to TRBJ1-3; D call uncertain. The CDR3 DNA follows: TGTGCCAGCAGGTCTACAGAGGACACCATATATTTT. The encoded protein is CASRSTEDTIYF.